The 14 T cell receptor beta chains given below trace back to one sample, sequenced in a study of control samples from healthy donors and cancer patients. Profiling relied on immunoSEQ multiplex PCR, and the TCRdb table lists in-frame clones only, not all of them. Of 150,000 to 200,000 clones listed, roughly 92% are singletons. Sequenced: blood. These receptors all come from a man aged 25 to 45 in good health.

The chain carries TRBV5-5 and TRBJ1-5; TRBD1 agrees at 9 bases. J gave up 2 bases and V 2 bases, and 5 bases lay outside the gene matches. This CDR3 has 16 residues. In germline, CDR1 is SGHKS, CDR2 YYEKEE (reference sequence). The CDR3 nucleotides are TGTGCCAGCAGCTTCGGGACAGGGAACGGCAATCAGCCCCAGCATTTT. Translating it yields CASSFGTGNGNQPQHF.

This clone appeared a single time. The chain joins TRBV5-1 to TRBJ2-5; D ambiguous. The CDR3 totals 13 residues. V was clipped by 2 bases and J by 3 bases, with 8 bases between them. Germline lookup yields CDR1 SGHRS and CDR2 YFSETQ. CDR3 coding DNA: TGCGCCAGCAGCTTCGACTTAGAAGAGACCCAGTACTTC. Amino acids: CASSFDLEETQYF.

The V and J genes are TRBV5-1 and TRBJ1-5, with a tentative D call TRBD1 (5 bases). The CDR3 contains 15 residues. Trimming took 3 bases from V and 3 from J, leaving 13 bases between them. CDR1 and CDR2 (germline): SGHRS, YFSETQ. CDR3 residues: CASSSRGGNNQPQHF. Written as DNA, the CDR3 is TGCGCCAGCAGCTCACGCGGGGGGAACAATCAGCCCCAGCATTTT.

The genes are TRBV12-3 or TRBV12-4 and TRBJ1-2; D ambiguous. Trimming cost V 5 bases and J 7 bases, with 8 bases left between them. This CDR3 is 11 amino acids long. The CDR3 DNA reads TGTGCCAGCAGTCCCGGGAGTGGCTACACCTTC. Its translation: CASSPGSGYTF.

The chain's CDR3 is CASSPRGGTETQYF. CDR3 DNA sequence: TGTGCCAGCAGTCCCCGTGGGGGGACGGAGACCCAGTACTTC. The chain couples TRBV6-6 to TRBJ2-5; D might be TRBD2 (6 bases). The CDR3 has 14 amino acids. Germline values: CDR1 MNHNY, CDR2 SVGAGI (reference sequence). The V and J ends lost 5 bases and 5 bases respectively, with 15 bases between them.

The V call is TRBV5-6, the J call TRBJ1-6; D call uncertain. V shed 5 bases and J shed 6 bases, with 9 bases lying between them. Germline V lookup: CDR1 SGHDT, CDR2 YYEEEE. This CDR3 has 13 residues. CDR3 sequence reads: CASSNLINSPLHF. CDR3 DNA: TGTGCCAGCAGTAACTTAATTAATTCACCCCTCCACTTT. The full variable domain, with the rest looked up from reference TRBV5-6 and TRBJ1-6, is DAGVTQSPTHLIKTRGQQVTLRCSPKSGHDTVSWYQQALGQGPQFIFQYYEEEERQRGNFPDRFSGHQFPNYSSELNVNALLLGDSALYLCASSNLINSPLHFGNGTRLTVT.

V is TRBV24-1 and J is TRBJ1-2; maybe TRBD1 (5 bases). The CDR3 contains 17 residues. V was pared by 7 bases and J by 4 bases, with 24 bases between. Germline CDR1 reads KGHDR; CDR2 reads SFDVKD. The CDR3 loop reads CATSPGTQRRGGYGYTF. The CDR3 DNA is TGTGCCACCAGCCCCGGGACCCAGAGACGGGGCGGCTATGGCTACACCTTC.

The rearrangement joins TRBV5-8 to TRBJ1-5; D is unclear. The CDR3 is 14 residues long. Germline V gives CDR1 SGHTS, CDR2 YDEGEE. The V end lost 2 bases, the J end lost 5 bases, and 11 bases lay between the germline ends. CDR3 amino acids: CASSFLGLYQPQHF. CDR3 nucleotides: TGTGCCAGCAGCTTCTTAGGGTTGTATCAGCCCCAGCATTTT.

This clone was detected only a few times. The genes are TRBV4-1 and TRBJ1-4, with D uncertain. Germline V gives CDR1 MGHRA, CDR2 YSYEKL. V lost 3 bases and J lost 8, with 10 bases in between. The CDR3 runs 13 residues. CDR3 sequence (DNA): TGCGCCAGCAGCCAGATCCGCGGGGAAAAACTGTTTTTT. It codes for CASSQIRGEKLFF.

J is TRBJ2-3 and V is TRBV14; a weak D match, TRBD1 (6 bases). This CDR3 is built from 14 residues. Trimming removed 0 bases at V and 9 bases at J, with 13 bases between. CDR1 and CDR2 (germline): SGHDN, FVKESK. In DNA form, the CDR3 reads TGTGCCAGCAGCCAAGATATCCCCCAGGGGACGCAGTATTTT. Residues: CASSQDIPQGTQYF. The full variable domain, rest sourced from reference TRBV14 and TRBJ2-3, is EAGVTQFPSHSVIEKGQTVTLRCDPISGHDNLYWYRRVMGKEIKFLLHFVKESKQDESGMPNNRFLAERTGGTYSTLKVQPAELEDSGVYFCASSQDIPQGTQYFGPGTRLTVL.

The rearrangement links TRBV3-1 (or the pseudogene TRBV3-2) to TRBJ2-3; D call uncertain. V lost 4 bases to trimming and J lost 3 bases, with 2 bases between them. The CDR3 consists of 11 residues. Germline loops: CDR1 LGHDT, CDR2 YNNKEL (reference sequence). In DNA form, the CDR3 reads TGTGCCAGCAGCCTTACAGATACGCAGTATTTT. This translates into CASSLTDTQYF.

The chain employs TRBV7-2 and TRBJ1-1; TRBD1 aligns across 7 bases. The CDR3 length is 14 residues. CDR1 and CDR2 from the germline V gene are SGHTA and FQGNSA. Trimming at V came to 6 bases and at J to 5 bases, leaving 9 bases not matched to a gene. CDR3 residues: CASSPGQASTEAFF. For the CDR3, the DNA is TGTGCCAGCAGTCCCGGACAGGCCTCGACTGAAGCTTTCTTT.

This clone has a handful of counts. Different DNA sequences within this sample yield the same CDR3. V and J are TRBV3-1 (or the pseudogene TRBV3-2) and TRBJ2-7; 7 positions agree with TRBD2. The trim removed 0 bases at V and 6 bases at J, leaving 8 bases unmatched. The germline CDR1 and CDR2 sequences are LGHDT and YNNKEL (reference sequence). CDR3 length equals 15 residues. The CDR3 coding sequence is TGTGCCAGCAGCCAAGATACGGGCGGGAGAGGCGAGCAGTACTTC. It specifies CASSQDTGGRGEQYF.

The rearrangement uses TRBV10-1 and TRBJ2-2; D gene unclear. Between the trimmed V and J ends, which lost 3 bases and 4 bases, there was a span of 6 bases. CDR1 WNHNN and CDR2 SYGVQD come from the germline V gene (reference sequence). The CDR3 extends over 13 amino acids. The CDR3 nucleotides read TGCGCCAGCAGTGACTATACCACCGGGGAGCTGTTTTTT. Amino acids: CASSDYTTGELFF.